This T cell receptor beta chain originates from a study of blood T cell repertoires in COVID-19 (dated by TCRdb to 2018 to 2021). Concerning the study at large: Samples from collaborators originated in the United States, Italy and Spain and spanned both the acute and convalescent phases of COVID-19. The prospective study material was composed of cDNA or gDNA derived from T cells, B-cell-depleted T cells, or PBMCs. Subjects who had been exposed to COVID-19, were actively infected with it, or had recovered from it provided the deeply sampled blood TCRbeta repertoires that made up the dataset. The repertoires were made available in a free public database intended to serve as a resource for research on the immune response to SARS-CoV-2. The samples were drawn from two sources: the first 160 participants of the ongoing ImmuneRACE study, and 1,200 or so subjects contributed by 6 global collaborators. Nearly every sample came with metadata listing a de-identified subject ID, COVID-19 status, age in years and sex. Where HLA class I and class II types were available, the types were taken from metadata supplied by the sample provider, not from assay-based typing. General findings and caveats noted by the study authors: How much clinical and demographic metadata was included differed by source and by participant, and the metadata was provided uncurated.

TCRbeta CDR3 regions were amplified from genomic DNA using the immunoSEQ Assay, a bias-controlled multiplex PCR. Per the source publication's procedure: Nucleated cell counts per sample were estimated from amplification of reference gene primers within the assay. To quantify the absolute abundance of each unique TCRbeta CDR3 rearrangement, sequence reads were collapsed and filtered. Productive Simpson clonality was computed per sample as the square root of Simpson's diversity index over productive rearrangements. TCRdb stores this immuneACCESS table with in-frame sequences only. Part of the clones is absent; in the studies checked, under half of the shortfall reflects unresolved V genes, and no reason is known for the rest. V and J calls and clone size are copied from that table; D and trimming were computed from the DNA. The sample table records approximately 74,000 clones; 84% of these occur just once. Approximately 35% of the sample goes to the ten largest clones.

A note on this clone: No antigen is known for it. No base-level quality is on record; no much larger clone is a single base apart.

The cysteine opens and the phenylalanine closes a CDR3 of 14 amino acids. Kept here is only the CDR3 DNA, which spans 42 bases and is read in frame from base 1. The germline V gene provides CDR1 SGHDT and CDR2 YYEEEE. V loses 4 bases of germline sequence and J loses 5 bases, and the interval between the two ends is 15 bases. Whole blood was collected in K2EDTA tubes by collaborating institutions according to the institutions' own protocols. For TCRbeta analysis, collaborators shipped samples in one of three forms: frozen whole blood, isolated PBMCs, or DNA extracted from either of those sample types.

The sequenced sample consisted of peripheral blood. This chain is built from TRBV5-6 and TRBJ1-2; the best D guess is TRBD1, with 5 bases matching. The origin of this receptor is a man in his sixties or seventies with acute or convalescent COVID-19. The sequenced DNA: TGTGCCAGCAGCCCCCAAGTCCGGACATATGGCTACACCTTC. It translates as CASSPQVRTYGYTF.